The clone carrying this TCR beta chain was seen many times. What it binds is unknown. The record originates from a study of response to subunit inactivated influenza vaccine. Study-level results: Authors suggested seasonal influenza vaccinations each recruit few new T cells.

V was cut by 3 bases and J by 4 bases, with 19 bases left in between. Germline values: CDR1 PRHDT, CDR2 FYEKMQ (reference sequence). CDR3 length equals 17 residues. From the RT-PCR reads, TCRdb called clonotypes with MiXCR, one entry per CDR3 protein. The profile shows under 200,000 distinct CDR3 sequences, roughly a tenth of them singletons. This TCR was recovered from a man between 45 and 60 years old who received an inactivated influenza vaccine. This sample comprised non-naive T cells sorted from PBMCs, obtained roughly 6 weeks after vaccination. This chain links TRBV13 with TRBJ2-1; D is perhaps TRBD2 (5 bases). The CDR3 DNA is TGTGCCAGCAGCTTCCTTATCTTCGGGGTGGGTTACAATGAGCAGTTCTTC. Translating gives CASSFLIFGVGYNEQFF. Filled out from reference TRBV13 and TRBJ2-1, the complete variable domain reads AAGVIQSPRHLIKEKRETATLKCYPIPRHDTVYWYQQGPGQDPQFLISFYEKMQSDKGSIPDRFSAQQFSDYHSELNMSSLELGDSALYFCASSFLIFGVGYNEQFFGPGTRLTVL.